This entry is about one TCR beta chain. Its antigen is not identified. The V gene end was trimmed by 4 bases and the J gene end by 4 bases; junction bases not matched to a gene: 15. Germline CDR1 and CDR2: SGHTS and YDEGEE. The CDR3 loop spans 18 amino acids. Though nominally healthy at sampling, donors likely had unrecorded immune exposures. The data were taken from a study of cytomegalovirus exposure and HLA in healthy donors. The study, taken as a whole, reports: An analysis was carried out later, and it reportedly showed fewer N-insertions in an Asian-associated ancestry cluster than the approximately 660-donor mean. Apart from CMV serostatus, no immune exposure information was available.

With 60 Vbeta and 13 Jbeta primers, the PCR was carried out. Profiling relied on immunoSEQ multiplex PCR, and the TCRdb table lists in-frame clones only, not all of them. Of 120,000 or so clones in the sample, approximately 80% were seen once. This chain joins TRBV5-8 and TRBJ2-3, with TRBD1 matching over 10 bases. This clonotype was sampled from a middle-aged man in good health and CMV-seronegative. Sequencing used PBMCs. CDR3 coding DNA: TGTGCCAGCAGCCTGAATCCTCCGGGACAGGGGAGAGCAGATACGCAGTATTTT. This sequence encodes CASSLNPPGQGRADTQYF.